This entry lists 12 T cell receptor beta chains sequenced from one sample in a study of blood T cell repertoires in COVID-19. The data were produced by immunoSEQ multiplex PCR, yet TCRdb's version contains in-frame clones alone and is incomplete. The table includes 65,000 to 70,000 clones, about 93% detected once. Material: peripheral blood. The source of these receptors is a man aged 65 to 85 with active COVID-19.

In this sample, this clone turned up once. The chain has TRBV28 and TRBJ1-2; 11 nucleotides match TRBD1. CDR3 size: 15 residues. The junction had 11 bases not matched to a gene; V was cut back by 6 bases and J by 8 bases. CDR1 and CDR2 (germline): MDHEN, SYDVKM. The CDR3 spells CASSHGTGGVWGYTF. CDR3 sequence (DNA): TGTGCCAGCAGCCACGGGACAGGGGGAGTCTGGGGCTACACCTTC.

CDR3: CASSLQIGQGRDEQFF. The CDR3 nucleotides read TGTGCCAGCAGCTTGCAAATCGGACAGGGGAGGGATGAGCAGTTCTTC. The chain is built from TRBV5-6 and TRBJ2-1, with 9 bases matching TRBD1. Germline CDR1 and CDR2: SGHDT and YYEEEE. This CDR3 region has 16 residues. V gave up 1 base and J gave up 8 bases; unmatched junction bases: 10.

V gene TRBV7-9 combines with J gene TRBJ1-6, with 7 nucleotides matching TRBD1. CDR3 length: 15 amino acids. The trim removed 5 bases at V and 4 bases at J, leaving 5 bases unmatched. Germline V CDR1 and CDR2: SEHNR, FQNEAQ (reference sequence). CDR3 residues: CASSPGDSYNSPLHF. The CDR3 nucleotides read TGTGCCAGCAGCCCGGGGGACAGTTATAATTCACCCCTCCACTTT.

The rearrangement uses TRBV19 and TRBJ2-2; tentative D call: TRBD2 (7 bases). The CDR3 runs to 17 residues. The V and J ends lost 7 bases and 0 bases respectively, with 18 bases between them. In germline, CDR1 is LNHDA, CDR2 SQIVND (reference sequence). The CDR3 bases are TGTGCCAGTACCAGAGCGGGACACATTACGAACACCGGGGAGCTGTTTTTT. Translated: CASTRAGHITNTGELFF. Full variable domain (rest looked up from reference TRBV19 and TRBJ2-2): DGGITQSPKYLFRKEGQNVTLSCEQNLNHDAMYWYRQDPGQGLRLIYYSQIVNDFQKGDIAEGYSVSREKKESFPLTVTSAQKNPTAFYLCASTRAGHITNTGELFFGEGSRLTVL.

This CDR3 reads CASSPPGLAGGIRIGELFF. For the CDR3, the DNA is TGTGCCAGCAGCCCGCCGGGACTAGCGGGGGGGATTCGTATTGGGGAGCTGTTTTTT. V gene TRBV11-2 combines with J gene TRBJ2-2, with TRBD2 identical over 16 bases. V was clipped by 5 bases and J by 8 bases; unmatched bases: 14. Per germline, CDR1 SGHAT and CDR2 FQNNGV. CDR3 length: 19 amino acids. The variable domain in full, with the rest retrieved from reference TRBV11-2 and TRBJ2-2, is EAGVAQSPRYKIIEKRQSVAFWCNPISGHATLYWYQQILGQGPKLLIQFQNNGVVDDSQLPKDRFSAERLKGVDSTLKIQPAKLEDSAVYLCASSPPGLAGGIRIGELFFGEGSRLTVL.

The chain is built from TRBV5-4 and TRBJ2-3; no reliable D call. The CDR3 loop spans 15 amino acids. Trimming cost V 0 bases and J 2 bases, with 10 bases left between them. CDR1 and CDR2 (germline): SGHNT, YYREEE (reference sequence). Written as DNA, the CDR3 is TGTGCCAGCAGCTTGGCTACGAAGCTCACAGATACGCAGTATTTT. It specifies CASSLATKLTDTQYF.

This sequence joins TRBV14 and TRBJ1-1; TRBD1 might be the D (6 bases). Trimming pared 3 bases from V and 1 base from J, leaving 12 bases between. From germline, CDR1 is SGHDN and CDR2 FVKESK. The CDR3 extends over 15 amino acids. The CDR3: CASSHQGIWNTEAFF. The CDR3 DNA sequence: TGTGCCAGCAGCCACCAGGGGATTTGGAACACTGAAGCTTTCTTT.

The chain employs TRBV2 and TRBJ2-3; 12 positions agree with TRBD1. V was clipped by 6 bases and J by 4 bases; unmatched bases: 8. This CDR3 contains 16 residues. CDR1 and CDR2 from the germline V gene are SNHLY and FYNNEI. CDR3 protein: CASRAGTGGRPDTQYF. CDR3 nucleotides: TGTGCCAGCAGGGCCGGGACAGGGGGCCGTCCAGATACGCAGTATTTT.

The chain couples TRBV5-6 to TRBJ1-4; 8 positions match TRBD1. Germline trimming cut 3 bases from V and 5 bases from J; bases unmatched to any gene: 3. CDR1 SGHDT and CDR2 YYEEEE come from the germline V gene. The CDR3 is 14 amino acids. In DNA, the CDR3 is TGTGCCAGCAGCTCGGGACAGGTGAATGAAAAACTGTTTTTT. It specifies CASSSGQVNEKLFF.

The chain carries TRBV7-9 and TRBJ1-2; D not certain. The length of the CDR3 is 12 residues. Germline CDR1 and CDR2: SEHNR and FQNEAQ (reference sequence). V was shortened by 5 bases and J by 8 bases, with 12 bases between the two germline ends. The CDR3 reads CASSPGSGGYTF. For the CDR3, the DNA is TGTGCCAGCAGCCCCGGCTCGGGAGGCTACACCTTC.

The chain uses TRBV2 and TRBJ1-1; 12 bases are shared with TRBD1. Trimming at V came to 7 bases and at J to 0 bases, leaving 3 bases not matched to a gene. This CDR3 is 15 amino acids long. The germline gives CDR1 SNHLY, CDR2 FYNNEI. This CDR3 is CASTRDRGLNTEAFF. The CDR3 nucleotides are TGTGCCAGCACCCGGGACAGGGGGCTGAACACTGAAGCTTTCTTT.

The chain employs TRBV4-2 and TRBJ2-3, with TRBD2 identical over 7 bases. The CDR3 has 17 residues. CDR1 is LGHNA, CDR2 YNFKEQ, per germline. Trimming cost V 1 base and J 2 bases; bases outside gene matches: 9. The CDR3 DNA reads as TGTGCCAGCAGCCAAGCCGGTCTAGCGGAACACACAGATACGCAGTATTTT. The encoded protein is CASSQAGLAEHTDTQYF.